A selection of T cell receptor beta chains follows, all from one sample in a study of T-cell memory formation after mild COVID-19. TCRdb reprocessed the 5' RACE reads via MiXCR and lists one record per CDR3 protein. The sample has roughly 110,000 distinct CDR3 sequences, 9.5% to 15% seen once. Sequencing input: PBMCs or a T cell subset sorted from them (not recorded which). These receptor sequences come from an adult woman who had mild COVID-19 (a few samples of this study predate the infection). Cell type and time point are not known. Each CDR3 is given with its conserved first and last residue. The order of the fields is D gene, V gene, J gene, CDR3 length, clone size, CDR3 protein, CDR3 DNA. The D gene is left open where the match is weak. Size is stated for part of the rows, as once, few or many counts, or as a class when the clone is expanded.

d_call: NA
v_call: TRBV11-2
j_call: TRBJ2-5
cdr3_length: 15
clone_size: NA
cdr3_aa: CASSLVWGNQETQYF
cdr3_nt: TGTGCCAGCAGCTTAGTATGGGGGAACCAAGAGACCCAGTACTTC

d_call: NA
v_call: TRBV4-2
j_call: TRBJ2-7
cdr3_length: 14
clone_size: NA
cdr3_aa: CASSQGQLTYEQYF
cdr3_nt: TGTGCCAGCAGCCAAGGACAGTTGACCTACGAGCAGTACTTC

d_call: TRBD1
v_call: TRBV4-2
j_call: TRBJ1-2
cdr3_length: 16
clone_size: NA
cdr3_aa: CASSQDLHTGGHGYTF
cdr3_nt: TGTGCCAGCAGCCAAGATCTCCATACAGGGGGACATGGCTACACCTTC

d_call: NA
v_call: TRBV9
j_call: TRBJ2-5
cdr3_length: 16
clone_size: NA
cdr3_aa: CASSGTLSGYQETQYF
cdr3_nt: TGTGCCAGCAGCGGGACCTTAAGCGGATACCAAGAGACCCAGTACTTC

d_call: NA
v_call: TRBV5-1
j_call: TRBJ2-5
cdr3_length: 12
clone_size: many
cdr3_aa: CASTQGSGTQYF
cdr3_nt: TGCGCCAGCACACAGGGATCCGGGACCCAGTACTTC

d_call: NA
v_call: TRBV4-1
j_call: TRBJ2-7
cdr3_length: 12
clone_size: few
cdr3_aa: CASSQEGTEQYF
cdr3_nt: TGCGCCAGCAGCCAAGAGGGGACGGAGCAGTACTTC

d_call: NA
v_call: TRBV5-1
j_call: TRBJ2-7
cdr3_length: 14
clone_size: few
cdr3_aa: CASSLDSGGYEQYF
cdr3_nt: TGCGCCAGCAGCTTGGACAGTGGTGGATACGAGCAGTACTTC

d_call: NA
v_call: TRBV29-1
j_call: TRBJ2-2
cdr3_length: 12
clone_size: few
cdr3_aa: CSVVGHGGELFF
cdr3_nt: TGCAGCGTTGTCGGGCATGGTGGGGAGCTGTTTTTT

d_call: NA
v_call: TRBV29-1
j_call: TRBJ2-7
cdr3_length: 13
clone_size: few
cdr3_aa: CSVLGTENYEQYF
cdr3_nt: TGCAGCGTTTTAGGGACGGAGAACTACGAGCAGTACTTC

d_call: NA
v_call: TRBV14
j_call: TRBJ2-1
cdr3_length: 16
clone_size: NA
cdr3_aa: CASSQDRAAPIHEQFF
cdr3_nt: TGTGCCAGCAGCCAAGATAGAGCGGCCCCCATCCATGAGCAGTTCTTC

d_call: NA
v_call: TRBV4-2
j_call: TRBJ1-3
cdr3_length: 15
clone_size: few
cdr3_aa: CASSQGGGTGNTIYF
cdr3_nt: TGTGCCAGCAGCCAGGGAGGGGGAACTGGAAACACCATATATTTT

d_call: TRBD1
v_call: TRBV5-1
j_call: TRBJ1-1
cdr3_length: 14
clone_size: NA
cdr3_aa: CASSFTTGGTEAFF
cdr3_nt: TGCGCCAGCAGCTTTACAACAGGGGGAACTGAAGCTTTCTTT

d_call: TRBD1
v_call: TRBV29-1
j_call: TRBJ2-5
cdr3_length: 14
clone_size: NA
cdr3_aa: CSVEGQGALETQYF
cdr3_nt: TGCAGCGTTGAAGGCCAGGGGGCTTTGGAGACCCAGTACTTC

d_call: NA
v_call: TRBV6-2/TRBV6-3
j_call: TRBJ2-3
cdr3_length: 15
clone_size: few
cdr3_aa: CASSYSGGRQDTQYF
cdr3_nt: TGTGCCAGCAGTTACTCCGGAGGGCGACAAGATACGCAGTATTTT

d_call: NA
v_call: TRBV5-1
j_call: TRBJ1-1
cdr3_length: 13
clone_size: NA
cdr3_aa: CASSSELNTEAFF
cdr3_nt: TGCGCCAGCAGCAGCGAACTGAACACTGAAGCTTTCTTT

d_call: NA
v_call: TRBV29-1
j_call: TRBJ2-3
cdr3_length: 14
clone_size: NA
cdr3_aa: CSVDGIPSTDTQYF
cdr3_nt: TGCAGCGTTGATGGAATACCAAGCACAGATACGCAGTATTTT

d_call: NA
v_call: TRBV5-4
j_call: TRBJ2-5
cdr3_length: 17
clone_size: few
cdr3_aa: CASSLRGSLSPQETQYF
cdr3_nt: TGTGCCAGCAGCTTGCGCGGCAGCCTTAGCCCCCAAGAGACCCAGTACTTC

d_call: TRBD2
v_call: TRBV7-9
j_call: TRBJ2-1
cdr3_length: 17
clone_size: many
cdr3_aa: CASSLPTGTSGVHEQFF
cdr3_nt: TGTGCCAGCAGCTTGCCCACCGGGACTAGCGGGGTACATGAGCAGTTCTTC

d_call: TRBD2
v_call: TRBV7-2
j_call: TRBJ2-3
cdr3_length: 17
clone_size: NA
cdr3_aa: CASSLGGSAGGTDTQYF
cdr3_nt: TGTGCCAGCAGCTTAGGGGGATCGGCGGGAGGCACAGATACGCAGTATTTT

d_call: TRBD1
v_call: TRBV9
j_call: TRBJ2-1
cdr3_length: 16
clone_size: many
cdr3_aa: CASSEIGTGVYNEQFF
cdr3_nt: TGTGCCAGCAGCGAAATCGGGACAGGGGTCTACAATGAGCAGTTCTTC

d_call: NA
v_call: TRBV9
j_call: TRBJ2-5
cdr3_length: 13
clone_size: few
cdr3_aa: CASSVSGAETQYF
cdr3_nt: TGTGCCAGCAGCGTTAGCGGAGCCGAGACCCAGTACTTC

d_call: TRBD2
v_call: TRBV9
j_call: TRBJ2-7
cdr3_length: 15
clone_size: NA
cdr3_aa: CASSPSGGLHYEQYF
cdr3_nt: TGTGCCAGCAGCCCGAGCGGGGGCCTCCACTACGAGCAGTACTTC

d_call: NA
v_call: TRBV24-1
j_call: TRBJ2-2
cdr3_length: 14
clone_size: few
cdr3_aa: CATSSLGNTGELFF
cdr3_nt: TGTGCCACCTCCTCCTTGGGGAACACCGGGGAGCTGTTTTTT

d_call: TRBD1
v_call: TRBV7-9
j_call: TRBJ2-7
cdr3_length: 15
clone_size: many
cdr3_aa: CASSFPGQGAYEQYF
cdr3_nt: TGTGCCAGCAGCTTCCCCGGTCAGGGGGCTTACGAGCAGTACTTC

d_call: TRBD2
v_call: TRBV25-1
j_call: TRBJ2-1
cdr3_length: 17
clone_size: NA
cdr3_aa: CASSDRIGLAGVNEQFF
cdr3_nt: TGTGCCAGCAGTGATCGTATCGGACTAGCGGGAGTAAATGAGCAGTTCTTC

d_call: TRBD1
v_call: TRBV4-3
j_call: TRBJ1-4
cdr3_length: 16
clone_size: NA
cdr3_aa: CASSQNMDRANEKLFF
cdr3_nt: TGCGCCAGCAGCCAAAATATGGACAGGGCGAATGAAAAACTGTTTTTT

d_call: NA
v_call: TRBV6-5
j_call: TRBJ2-1
cdr3_length: 17
clone_size: few
cdr3_aa: CASSSRWGIGSYNEQFF
cdr3_nt: TGTGCCAGCAGTTCCCGTTGGGGAATTGGCTCCTACAATGAGCAGTTCTTC

d_call: NA
v_call: TRBV5-5
j_call: TRBJ1-1
cdr3_length: 13
clone_size: NA
cdr3_aa: CASSFATNTEAFF
cdr3_nt: TGTGCCAGCAGCTTTGCCACGAACACTGAAGCTTTCTTT

d_call: NA
v_call: TRBV2
j_call: TRBJ2-2
cdr3_length: 14
clone_size: few
cdr3_aa: CASIISPGAGELFF
cdr3_nt: TGTGCCAGCATCATAAGCCCGGGGGCCGGGGAGCTGTTTTTT

d_call: TRBD1
v_call: TRBV6-1
j_call: TRBJ1-2
cdr3_length: 13
clone_size: few
cdr3_aa: CASSAWTGYGYTF
cdr3_nt: TGTGCCAGCAGTGCCTGGACAGGGTATGGCTACACCTTC

d_call: TRBD2
v_call: TRBV9
j_call: TRBJ2-3
cdr3_length: 16
clone_size: few
cdr3_aa: CASSVGTRELADTQYF
cdr3_nt: TGTGCCAGCAGCGTAGGGACGCGGGAGCTTGCAGATACGCAGTATTTT

d_call: TRBD2
v_call: TRBV29-1
j_call: TRBJ2-7
cdr3_length: 12
clone_size: few
cdr3_aa: CSVEAGGYEQYF
cdr3_nt: TGCAGCGTTGAAGCGGGAGGCTACGAGCAGTACTTC

d_call: NA
v_call: TRBV12-3/TRBV12-4
j_call: TRBJ2-2
cdr3_length: 14
clone_size: NA
cdr3_aa: CASKGTSNTGELFF
cdr3_nt: TGTGCCAGCAAAGGGACGTCGAACACCGGGGAGCTGTTTTTT

d_call: NA
v_call: TRBV2
j_call: TRBJ2-3
cdr3_length: 16
clone_size: many
cdr3_aa: CASSDGGEDASDTQYF
cdr3_nt: TGTGCCAGCAGTGATGGGGGAGAGGACGCGTCAGATACGCAGTATTTT

d_call: TRBD2
v_call: TRBV5-4
j_call: TRBJ2-2
cdr3_length: 16
clone_size: NA
cdr3_aa: CASSFLLAGASGELFF
cdr3_nt: TGTGCCAGCAGCTTCCTTCTAGCGGGAGCTTCCGGGGAGCTGTTTTTT

d_call: TRBD2
v_call: TRBV4-1
j_call: TRBJ2-7
cdr3_length: 17
clone_size: many
cdr3_aa: CASSQEVASGPVLEQYF
cdr3_nt: TGCGCCAGCAGCCAAGAAGTCGCTAGCGGGCCTGTCTTAGAGCAGTACTTC

d_call: NA
v_call: TRBV5-1
j_call: TRBJ2-7
cdr3_length: 16
clone_size: many
cdr3_aa: CASSLVVTETSYEQYF
cdr3_nt: TGCGCCAGCAGCTTGGTCGTGACGGAAACCTCCTACGAGCAGTACTTC

d_call: TRBD2
v_call: TRBV7-6
j_call: TRBJ2-1
cdr3_length: 16
clone_size: NA
cdr3_aa: CASTYGTSGGYNEQFF
cdr3_nt: TGTGCCAGCACATACGGGACTAGCGGGGGTTACAATGAGCAGTTCTTC

d_call: NA
v_call: TRBV7-9
j_call: TRBJ2-3
cdr3_length: 16
clone_size: few
cdr3_aa: CASSFIGILSTDTQYF
cdr3_nt: TGTGCCAGCAGCTTCATCGGGATCCTTAGCACAGATACGCAGTATTTT

d_call: NA
v_call: TRBV4-1
j_call: TRBJ2-3
cdr3_length: 16
clone_size: few
cdr3_aa: CASSPTGQTLTDTQYF
cdr3_nt: TGCGCCAGCAGCCCAACCGGACAGACCCTCACAGATACGCAGTATTTT

d_call: TRBD2
v_call: TRBV9
j_call: TRBJ2-7
cdr3_length: 16
clone_size: NA
cdr3_aa: CASSPRPLAVTYEQYF
cdr3_nt: TGTGCCAGCAGCCCTCGTCCTCTAGCGGTGACCTACGAGCAGTACTTC

d_call: NA
v_call: TRBV5-1
j_call: TRBJ2-1
cdr3_length: 15
clone_size: NA
cdr3_aa: CASRASVFVYNEQFF
cdr3_nt: TGCGCCAGCAGGGCTAGCGTTTTTGTCTACAATGAGCAGTTCTTC

d_call: NA
v_call: TRBV10-3
j_call: TRBJ2-1
cdr3_length: 10
clone_size: once
cdr3_aa: CAIRGNEQFF
cdr3_nt: TGTGCCATCCGGGGAAATGAGCAGTTCTTC

d_call: NA
v_call: TRBV7-7
j_call: TRBJ2-5
cdr3_length: 15
clone_size: few
cdr3_aa: CASSLGGGGQETQYF
cdr3_nt: TGTGCCAGCAGCTTAGGCGGAGGGGGACAAGAGACCCAGTACTTC

d_call: NA
v_call: TRBV6-5
j_call: TRBJ1-2
cdr3_length: 13
clone_size: NA
cdr3_aa: CATGPGFDYGYTF
cdr3_nt: TGTGCCACCGGGCCAGGGTTCGACTATGGCTACACCTTC